The 17 T cell receptor beta chains reported below all come from one sample, sequenced in a study of T-cell reconstitution after alpha-beta-depleted transplantation in children. Preparation of the TCRbeta library used unique molecular identifiers. TCRdb re-derived calls from the PCR reads in MiXCR, one entry per CDR3 protein. Of about 1,000,000 distinct CDR3 sequences in the sample, 25% to 35% were seen once. Sequencing used PBMCs, mostly from graft donor cells, obtained 360 days after TCRalphabeta/CD19-depleted stem cell transplant. All receptors come from a boy under two years old who had a stem cell transplant for SCID, so the T cells may come from the graft donor.

Only one count was recorded for this clonotype. V and J are TRBV5-8 and TRBJ2-5; D possibly corresponds to TRBD2 (6 bases). There are 16 residues in the CDR3. V was pared by 4 bases and J by 4 bases, with 20 bases between. Per germline, CDR1 SGHTS and CDR2 YDEGEE. The CDR3 reads CASSGAGLREGETQYF. In DNA, the CDR3 is TGTGCCAGCAGCGGGGCGGGACTGAGAGAGGGAGAGACCCAGTACTTC.

This chain links TRBV10-3 with TRBJ2-7, with D perhaps TRBD2 (5 bases). The CDR3 contains 14 residues. Germline V gene lookup returns CDR1 ENHRY and CDR2 SYGVKD. The V end was cut by 7 bases, the J end by 2 bases, with 15 bases between. CDR3 nucleotides: TGTGCCATCACCCCTGAGGGAACCCCCTACGAGCAGTACTTC. This sequence encodes CAITPEGTPYEQYF.

This clonotype was found a few times. The V gene is TRBV3-1, the J gene TRBJ2-1; 10 bases line up with TRBD2. Germline-derived CDR1 and CDR2 are LGHDT and YNNKEL (reference sequence). This CDR3 contains 15 residues. The trim removed 1 base at V and 8 bases at J, leaving 5 bases unmatched. The CDR3 DNA reads TGTGCCAGCAGCCAAGTTTCTAGCGGGGGTTATGAGCAGTTCTTC. This sequence encodes CASSQVSSGGYEQFF.

There are many counts of this clonotype. The chain uses TRBV12-3 or TRBV12-4 and TRBJ1-4, with no clear D. This CDR3 is 16 amino acids long. V was shortened by 2 bases and J by 0 bases, with 10 bases between the two germline ends. CDR3 region: CASSLRSPATNEKLFF. The CDR3, as DNA: TGTGCCAGCAGTTTAAGGTCCCCAGCAACTAATGAAAAACTGTTTTTT.

The CDR3 DNA reads as TGCAGTGCTAGAGATTCCCCCAACAGGGGGCGTCTCTACGAGCAGTACTTC. It is translated as CSARDSPNRGRLYEQYF. The rearrangement links TRBV20-1 to TRBJ2-7; the match to TRBD1 covers 9 bases. Losses at the gene ends were 0 bases for V and 3 bases for J; bases not matched to a gene: 12. Germline lookup yields CDR1 DFQATT and CDR2 SNEGSKA (reference sequence). This CDR3 has 17 amino acids.

The chain couples TRBV7-9 to TRBJ1-2; D gene ambiguous. Germline CDR1 is SEHNR and CDR2 is FQNEAQ (reference sequence). The germline V and J ends were trimmed by 5 bases and 1 base, with 17 bases remaining between them. The CDR3 loop spans 16 amino acids. CDR3 amino acids: CASSPTPPDLNYGYTF. The CDR3 DNA sequence: TGTGCCAGCAGCCCCACGCCCCCAGACCTTAACTATGGCTACACCTTC.

This clonotype was picked up one time. A much larger clone lies one base from this, so it may be a read error. The chain joins TRBV28 to TRBJ2-7; TRBD1 or TRBD2 may be the D gene (5 bases each). The V end was cut by 5 bases, the J end by 5 bases, with 13 bases between. The CDR3 loop spans 13 amino acids. Germline loops: CDR1 MDHEN, CDR2 SYDVKM. The CDR3 region is CASSPLGADEQYV. CDR3 coding DNA: TGTGCCAGCAGTCCGCTCGGGGCCGACGAGCAGTACGTC.

The J gene is TRBJ2-2, the V gene TRBV2; 10 nucleotides line up with TRBD1. The CDR3 spans 14 residues. J gave up 2 bases and V 8 bases, and 2 bases lay outside the gene matches. Germline lookup yields CDR1 SNHLY and CDR2 FYNNEI. The CDR3 bases are TGTGCCAGCGACAGGGGGCTTAACACCGGGGAGCTGTTTTTT. Protein: CASDRGLNTGELFF.

The chain combines TRBV5-1 with TRBJ2-1; D possibly matches TRBD1 or TRBD2 (5 bases each). Between the trimmed V and J ends, which lost 3 bases and 1 base, there was a span of 8 bases. Germline V gives CDR1 SGHRS, CDR2 YFSETQ. The CDR3 has 14 amino acids. Here the CDR3 DNA reads TGCGCCAGCAGCTGGGGACCTTCCTACAATGAGCAGTTCTTC. It yields the protein CASSWGPSYNEQFF.

The rearrangement joins TRBV12-3 or TRBV12-4 to TRBJ2-1, with no clear D. CDR3 size: 14 residues. V shed 5 bases and J shed 8 bases, with 16 bases lying between them. The CDR3 DNA sequence: TGTGCCAGCAGTGAAAGTACTTGGAGCGATGAGCAGTTCTTC. It specifies CASSESTWSDEQFF.

This clonotype appeared once. The chain joins TRBV6-2 or TRBV6-3 to TRBJ2-7, with TRBD1 identical over 8 bases. CDR3 length: 15 residues. V shed 5 bases, J shed 2 bases, and the junction held 8 bases outside the gene matches. The germline CDR1 and CDR2 sequences are MNHEY and SVGEGT. CDR3 DNA: TGTGCCAGCAGTCCGGGGGAGACAGGGGCCTACGAGCAGTACTTC. Protein sequence: CASSPGETGAYEQYF.

This chain uses TRBV5-1 with TRBJ2-3; TRBD2 matches at 8 bases. J gave up 0 bases and V 2 bases, and 2 bases lay outside the gene matches. The CDR3 totals 15 residues. Germline V CDR1 and CDR2: SGHRS, YFSETQ. DNA for the CDR3: TGCGCCAGCAGCTTTAGCGGGACTAGCACAGATACGCAGTATTTT. This translates into CASSFSGTSTDTQYF.

V gene TRBV11-2 combines with J gene TRBJ1-1; the D gene is possibly TRBD1 (5 bases). Trimming cost V 4 bases and J 4 bases, with 28 bases left between them. The CDR3 consists of 19 residues. The germline V gene encodes CDR1 SGHAT and CDR2 FQNNGV. The CDR3 protein is CASSSSGHWRGGMGTEAFF. CDR3 in DNA: TGTGCCAGCAGCTCGAGCGGACATTGGAGGGGCGGGATGGGCACTGAAGCTTTCTTT.

The rearrangement joins TRBV4-1 to TRBJ2-1; D possibly corresponds to TRBD2 (5 bases). CDR1 and CDR2 from the germline V gene are MGHRA and YSYEKL. The V gene lost 5 bases and the J gene lost 8 bases, with 13 bases spanning the gap. This CDR3 comprises 13 residues. The CDR3 loop reads CASSYFGEHEQFF. Written as DNA, the CDR3 is TGCGCCAGCAGCTACTTTGGGGAGCATGAGCAGTTCTTC.

CDR3 sequence (DNA): TGTGCCAGCAGCGAGGGTTGGACGGGGGGACGGGCCCAGTACTTC. It is translated as CASSEGWTGGRAQYF. The rearrangement joins TRBV9 to TRBJ2-5, with 7 bases that match TRBD2. This CDR3 is built from 15 residues. Germline CDR1 reads SGDLS; CDR2 reads YYNGEE. V lost 3 bases and J lost 9; bases outside the gene matches: 14.

A few counts support this clonotype. V and J are TRBV7-9 and TRBJ1-6; D not certain. Trimming took 0 bases from V and 10 from J, leaving 7 bases between them. The CDR3 runs 13 residues. Per the germline V gene, CDR1 is SEHNR and CDR2 is FQNEAQ (reference sequence). The CDR3 DNA reads as TGTGCCAGCAGCTTAGCGGAGCGCTCACCCCTCCACTTT. It codes for CASSLAERSPLHF.

This clonotype has only a few counts. The V call is TRBV12-3 or TRBV12-4, the J call TRBJ2-2; D gene uncertain. The CDR3 has 15 residues. The germline V and J ends were trimmed by 0 bases and 5 bases, with 10 bases remaining between them. Here the CDR3 DNA reads TGTGCCAGCAGTTTAGCGGGGTCACAAACCGGGGAGCTGTTTTTT. Amino acid sequence: CASSLAGSQTGELFF.